The sequence of this TCR beta chain was determined in a study of blood T cell repertoires in COVID-19 (dated by TCRdb to about 2020). Some background on the complete study: Samples from collaborators originated in the United States, Italy and Spain and spanned both the acute and convalescent phases of COVID-19. The prospective study material was composed of cDNA or gDNA derived from T cells, B-cell-depleted T cells, or PBMCs. Subjects who had been exposed to COVID-19, were actively infected with it, or had recovered from it provided the deeply sampled blood TCRbeta repertoires that made up the dataset. The repertoires were released in a freely available public database meant as a resource for research on the immune response to SARS-CoV-2. Samples came from the ongoing ImmuneRACE study (first 160 participants) plus 1,254 subjects from 6 global collaborators. Sample metadata almost always included a de-identified subject ID, COVID-19 status, age in years and sex. Where available, HLA class I and class II types were taken from metadata supplied by the sample provider and were not determined by assay-based typing. The study at large found these results: The amount of clinical and demographic metadata varied by source and participant and was provided uncurated.

The junction shows trimming of 6 bases on V and 6 bases on J, plus 15 bases between the germline ends. From a lookup of the germline V gene, CDR1 and CDR2 are SNHLY and FYNNEI. Taken from cysteine to phenylalanine, the CDR3 has 14 residues. The read is trimmed to its CDR3 DNA, 42 bases read in frame from base 1. The immunoSEQ Assay, a bias-controlled multiplex PCR, was used to amplify TCRbeta CDR3 regions from genomic DNA. As for how the authors treated the data: Nucleated cell counts per sample were estimated from amplification of reference gene primers within the assay. To quantify the absolute abundance of each unique TCRbeta CDR3 rearrangement, sequence reads were collapsed and filtered. Productive Simpson clonality was computed per sample as the square root of Simpson's diversity index over productive rearrangements. In TCRdb, the immuneACCESS table is reduced to in-frame sequences with V and J assigned. These tables do not hold every clone; where another copy was compared, an unresolved V gene accounts for under half, and the others remain unexplained. That table furnishes V, J and clone size, whereas the DNA furnished D and trimming. The sample table records over 45,000 clones; 70% to 75% of these occur just once. More than 15% of the sample is taken by the ten largest.

A note on this clone: Its antigen remains undetermined. Base qualities are not at hand, and no much larger clone is one base apart.

Collaborating institutions collected whole blood in K2EDTA tubes following their own protocols. For TCRbeta analysis, collaborators shipped samples as frozen whole blood, isolated PBMCs, or DNA extracted from either of those sample types. The sequenced sample was peripheral blood. The sequence was collected from a woman in her 50s with active or convalescent COVID-19. The chain uses TRBV2 and TRBJ1-5; perhaps TRBD1 is the D gene, with 6 bases matching. CDR3 reads: CASREQGRSQPQHF. Read as DNA, the sequence is TGTGCCAGCAGAGAACAGGGTCGGAGTCAGCCCCAGCATTTT.